The rows below give T cell receptor beta chains drawn from one sample of a study of blood T cell repertoires in COVID-19. Method: immunoSEQ multiplex PCR; TCRdb's copy keeps in-frame clones and lacks some. In the table there are some 220,000 clones, approximately 86% of which are singletons. Sequenced sample: peripheral blood. The receptors here all came from a woman aged 55-70 years with active or convalescent COVID-19. CDR3s include the opening cysteine and the closing phenylalanine or tryptophan. A D gene is named only where the DNA matches it firmly. Clone size is not always given. Where it is, it says once, few, many or a class for expanded clones.

j_call | v_call | clone_size | d_call | cdr3_aa | cdr3_nt
TRBJ1-5 | TRBV12-3/TRBV12-4 | - | - | CASSPRFQPQHF | TGTGCCAGCAGTCCCCGGTTTCAGCCCCAGCATTTT
TRBJ1-1 | TRBV9 | - | - | CASSLDNLNTEAFF | TGTGCCAGCAGCCTGGACAACTTGAACACTGAAGCTTTCTTT
TRBJ2-6 | TRBV28 | - | TRBD1 | CASNGGQGWGGANVLTF | TGTGCCAGTAACGGGGGACAGGGATGGGGCGGGGCCAACGTCCTGACTTTC
TRBJ2-2 | TRBV11-2 | - | TRBD1 | CASSFVVDRGSAGELFF | TGTGCCAGCAGCTTTGTGGTGGACAGGGGGAGCGCCGGGGAGCTGTTTTTT
TRBJ2-2 | TRBV2 | few | - | CASSKEANTGELFF | TGTGCCAGCAGTAAGGAGGCTAACACCGGGGAGCTGTTTTTT
TRBJ1-1 | TRBV6-5 | - | - | CASRGSGIMNTEAFF | TGTGCCAGCAGGGGATCGGGGATTATGAACACTGAAGCTTTCTTT
TRBJ1-2 | TRBV19 | - | - | CASPAKLTGFYGYTF | TGTGCCAGTCCGGCCAAACTCACAGGGTTCTATGGCTACACCTTC
TRBJ2-3 | TRBV7-9 | - | TRBD2 | CASSLDVAGGDTQYF | TGTGCCAGCAGCTTAGATGTAGCGGGAGGAGATACGCAGTATTTT
TRBJ1-2 | TRBV6-1 | - | TRBD1 | CASSEGTGAWYGYTF | TGTGCTAGCAGTGAAGGGACAGGGGCTTGGTATGGCTACACCTTC
TRBJ2-7 | TRBV2 | - | - | CASRTIISYEQYF | TGTGCCAGCAGGACTATAATCTCCTACGAGCAGTACTTC
TRBJ1-2 | TRBV30 | - | - | CAWSVQVGYTF | TGTGCCTGGAGTGTACAAGTCGGCTACACCTTC
TRBJ2-5 | TRBV11-3 | once | TRBD2 | CASSLNLAGGTQYF | TGTGCCAGCAGCTTAAATCTAGCGGGGGGGACCCAGTACTTC
TRBJ1-2 | TRBV18 | few | TRBD1 | CASSPEQGALGYGYTF | TGTGCCAGCTCACCCGAACAGGGGGCCTTAGGCTATGGCTACACCTTC
TRBJ2-6 | TRBV6-4 | - | - | CASSEEDSGANVLTF | TGTGCCAGCAGTGAAGAGGACTCTGGGGCCAACGTCCTGACTTTC
TRBJ2-2 | TRBV7-2 | - | TRBD2 | CASSSGTSSAGELFF | TGTGCCAGCAGCTCCGGGACTAGCTCTGCCGGGGAGCTGTTTTTT
TRBJ2-2 | TRBV28 | - | - | CASSPAGQVISGELFF | TGTGCCAGCAGTCCAGCGGGACAGGTGATTTCCGGGGAGCTGTTTTTT
TRBJ2-7 | TRBV23-1 | once | TRBD1 | CASSQSDRGQTYEQYF | TGCGCCAGCAGTCAATCCGACAGGGGGCAGACCTACGAGCAGTACTTC
TRBJ2-2 | TRBV5-5 | - | TRBD2 | CASSLVFLGGGNTGELFF | TGTGCCAGCAGCTTGGTTTTTCTAGGCGGGGGTAACACCGGGGAGCTGTTTTTT
TRBJ2-7 | TRBV19 | - | TRBD2 | CASSPGLAGDHEQYF | TGTGCCAGTAGTCCTGGACTAGCGGGAGACCACGAGCAGTACTTC
TRBJ1-6 | TRBV7-9 | few | TRBD1 | CASRQTGDNSPLHF | TGTGCCAGCAGGCAGACAGGGGATAATTCACCCCTCCACTTT
TRBJ2-2 | TRBV24-1 | - | TRBD1 | CAAQDRDGTGELFF | TGTGCCGCCCAGGACAGGGATGGGACCGGGGAGCTGTTTTTT
TRBJ1-1 | TRBV9 | many | - | CASSPTVGSTEAFF | TGTGCCAGCAGCCCCACAGTAGGTAGCACTGAAGCTTTCTTT
TRBJ1-3 | TRBV9 | - | - | CASSVGAFQGNTIYF | TGTGCCAGCAGCGTAGGGGCGTTCCAGGGAAACACCATATATTTT
TRBJ1-2 | TRBV11-2 | - | TRBD1 | CASTLQEGQDYGYTF | TGTGCCAGCACCCTTCAAGAAGGACAGGACTATGGCTACACCTTC
TRBJ2-2 | TRBV6-5 | once | - | CASRQLATNTGELFF | TGTGCCAGCAGGCAATTGGCCACGAACACCGGGGAGCTGTTTTTT
TRBJ1-5 | TRBV6-6 | few | - | CASSYGGRRHQPQHF | TGTGCCAGCAGTTACGGCGGCAGGAGGCATCAGCCCCAGCATTTT
TRBJ1-1 | TRBV3-1/TRBV3-2 | - | TRBD1 | CASSHPGQGEAFF | TGTGCCAGCAGCCATCCGGGACAGGGTGAAGCTTTCTTT
TRBJ1-2 | TRBV6-5 | many | - | CASSYSNSFYGYTF | TGTGCCAGCAGTTACTCGAACTCGTTCTATGGCTACACCTTC
TRBJ2-3 | TRBV7-9 | - | - | CASSLAGRNTDTQYF | TGTGCCAGCAGCTTAGCGGGCCGAAACACAGATACGCAGTATTTT
TRBJ1-5 | TRBV10-3 | - | - | CAITTEYSNQPQHF | TGTGCCATCACGACAGAGTATAGCAATCAGCCCCAGCATTTT
TRBJ2-1 | TRBV2 | few | - | CASSGSGSSYNEQFF | TGTGCCAGCAGTGGTAGCGGATCCTCCTACAATGAGCAGTTCTTC
TRBJ2-2 | TRBV7-3 | - | TRBD2 | CASSLFSGRDTGELFF | TGTGCCAGCAGCTTATTTAGCGGGAGGGACACCGGGGAGCTGTTTTTT
TRBJ2-5 | TRBV5-1 | - | - | CASSSTEETQYF | TGCGCCAGCAGCTCTACAGAAGAGACCCAGTACTTC
TRBJ2-7 | TRBV4-2 | - | - | CASSHSGTRGEQYF | TGTGCCAGCAGCCACAGCGGGACGAGGGGGGAGCAGTACTTC
TRBJ2-1 | TRBV9 | once | - | CASSVVASNAGSYNEQFF | TGTGCCAGCAGCGTAGTTGCCTCCAACGCGGGCTCCTACAATGAGCAGTTCTTC
TRBJ2-3 | TRBV7-2 | - | - | CASRSLRPDTQYF | TGTGCCAGCAGGTCCTTGAGGCCCGATACGCAGTATTTT
TRBJ2-5 | TRBV4-1 | - | TRBD1 | CASSQVTGEKTQYF | TGCGCCAGCAGCCAAGTAACAGGGGAAAAGACCCAGTACTTC
TRBJ1-5 | TRBV27 | - | - | CASSPETSSNQPQHF | TGTGCCAGCAGTCCGGAGACTTCTAGCAATCAGCCCCAGCATTTT
TRBJ1-2 | TRBV29-1 | - | - | CSVEGRQAFNYGYTF | TGCAGCGTTGAAGGGAGACAGGCCTTTAACTATGGCTACACCTTC
TRBJ1-5 | TRBV10-3 | - | TRBD1 | CAIRQGADQPQHF | TGTGCCATAAGACAGGGGGCGGATCAGCCCCAGCATTTT